This T cell receptor beta chain was documented in a study of T cell responses to AZD1222 COVID-19 vaccine. Remarks on this clone: Its target is not known.

Some clones are missing from TCRdb's copy, which holds only in-frame ones; the method was immunoSEQ multiplex PCR. The data contain approximately 150,000 clones, more than 75% of them seen just once; the ten biggest clones take up around 4.4%. Study-level results: When two AZD1222 doses had been given, Spike-specific TCR breadth and depth rose.

Sequenced material: peripheral blood, taken 28 days after the second AZD1222 dose. The clonotype comes from an adult who received the AZD1222 COVID-19 vaccine.

The CDR3 nucleotides read TGTGCCAGCAGCTTGTACGGGACGACCGGAAACACCATATATTTT. Translating it yields CASSLYGTTGNTIYF. The chain has TRBV5-5 and TRBJ1-3; TRBD1 might be the D (5 bases). V was trimmed by 1 base and J by 4 bases, leaving 12 bases between them. The germline CDR1 and CDR2 sequences are SGHKS and YYEKEE (reference sequence). The CDR3 has 15 amino acids.